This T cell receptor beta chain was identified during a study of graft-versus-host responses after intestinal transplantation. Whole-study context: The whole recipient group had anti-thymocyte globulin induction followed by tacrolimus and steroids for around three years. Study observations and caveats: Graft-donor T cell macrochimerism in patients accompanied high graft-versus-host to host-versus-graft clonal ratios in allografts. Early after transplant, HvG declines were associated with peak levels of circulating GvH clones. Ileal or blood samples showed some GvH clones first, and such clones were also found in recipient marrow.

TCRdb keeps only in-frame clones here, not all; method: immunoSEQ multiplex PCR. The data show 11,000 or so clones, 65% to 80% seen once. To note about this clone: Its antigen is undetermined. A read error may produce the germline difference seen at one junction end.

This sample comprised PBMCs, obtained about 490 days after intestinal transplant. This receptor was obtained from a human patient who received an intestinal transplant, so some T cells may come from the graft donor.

The CDR3 sequence: CASSSGTYNEQFF. The CDR3 DNA follows: TGTGCTAGCAGCTCAGGGACCTACAATGAGCAGTTCTTC. The chain couples TRBV7-7 to TRBJ2-1; D may be TRBD1 (5 bases). Looked up from germline, CDR1 is SSHAT and CDR2 is FNYEAQ (reference sequence). The CDR3 sequence is 13 residues long.